This T cell receptor (beta chain) originates from a study of regulatory T cells in long-lasting Graves disease. General observations from the study: Persistent Graves' patients showed less TCR diversity than newly diagnosed ones. Newly diagnosed disease favored TRBV20-1 and TRBJ2-1 over persistent disease.

This clonotype was counted only a few times. Its antigen is currently unknown. Time point meaning: newly diagnosed GD, antithyroid drugs for less than 3 months. PBMCs were the source of the RNA used for TCR sequencing. Arm-PCR of CDR3 regions with iRepertoire HTBI primers generated TCR beta libraries. TCRdb re-called the multiplex PCR reads through MiXCR, storing one row per CDR3 protein. This sample has some 450,000 distinct CDR3 sequences; roughly 15% occur once, and the top ten carry about 11%. CDR3 length: 16 amino acids. With 0 bases clipped from V and 3 bases from J, the junction kept 8 bases outside the gene matches. Germline values: CDR1 LGHDT, CDR2 YNNKEL (reference sequence). This sample also belongs to another study, concerning T cells in Graves' hyperthyroidism and ophthalmopathy.

The source material was peripheral blood mononuclear cells (PBMCs), sampled at new diagnosis, from a patient treated with antithyroid drugs. This clonotype originated in a woman in her twenties or thirties with Graves disease. The chain has TRBV3-1 and TRBJ2-7, with 7 nucleotides matching TRBD2. The CDR3 reads CASSQDLAEGLYEQYF. CDR3 in DNA: TGTGCCAGCAGCCAAGACCTAGCGGAGGGGCTCTACGAGCAGTACTTC.